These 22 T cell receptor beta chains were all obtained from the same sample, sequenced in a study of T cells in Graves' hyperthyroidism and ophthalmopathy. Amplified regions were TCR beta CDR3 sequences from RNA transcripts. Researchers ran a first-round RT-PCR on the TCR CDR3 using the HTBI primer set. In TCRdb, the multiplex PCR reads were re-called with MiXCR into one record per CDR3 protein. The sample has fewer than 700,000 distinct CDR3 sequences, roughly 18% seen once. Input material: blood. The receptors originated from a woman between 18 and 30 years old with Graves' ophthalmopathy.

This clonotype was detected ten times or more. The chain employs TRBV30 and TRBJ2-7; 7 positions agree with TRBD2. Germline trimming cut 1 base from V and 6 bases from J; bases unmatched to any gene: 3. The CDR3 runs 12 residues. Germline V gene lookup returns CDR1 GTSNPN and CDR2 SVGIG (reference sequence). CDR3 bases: TGTGCCTGGAGTGGAAGCGGGACCGAGCAGTACTTC. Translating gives CAWSGSGTEQYF.

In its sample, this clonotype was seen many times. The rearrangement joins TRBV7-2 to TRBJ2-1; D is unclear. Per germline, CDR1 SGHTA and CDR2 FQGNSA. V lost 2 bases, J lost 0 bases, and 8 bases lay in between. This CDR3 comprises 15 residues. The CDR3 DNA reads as TGTGCCAGCAGCTTACTCCCGGGCTCCTACAATGAGCAGTTCTTC. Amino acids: CASSLLPGSYNEQFF.

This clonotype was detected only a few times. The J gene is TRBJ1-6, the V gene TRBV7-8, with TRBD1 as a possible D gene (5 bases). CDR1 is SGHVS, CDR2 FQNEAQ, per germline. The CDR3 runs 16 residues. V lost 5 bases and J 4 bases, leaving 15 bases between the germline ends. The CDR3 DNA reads TGTGCCAGCAGCCCCGCAGGGCCCGATTATAATTCACCCCTCCACTTT. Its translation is CASSPAGPDYNSPLHF.

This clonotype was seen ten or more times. For the CDR3, the DNA is TGCGCCAGCAGCTTGGGTTCTAGCGGGCGTTGGAGCGGTAGCACAGATACGCAGTATTTT. Protein: CASSLGSSGRWSGSTDTQYF. The chain has TRBV5-1 and TRBJ2-3; 8 positions agree with TRBD2. Germline CDR1 and CDR2: SGHRS and YFSETQ. CDR3 length: 20 residues. Trimming cost V 0 bases and J 0 bases; bases outside gene matches: 15. Using reference TRBV5-1 and TRBJ2-3 for the parts outside the CDR3, the full variable domain is KAGVTQTPRYLIKTRGQQVTLSCSPISGHRSVSWYQQTPGQGLQFLFEYFSETQRNKGNFPGRFSGRQFSNSRSEMNVSTLELGDSALYLCASSLGSSGRWSGSTDTQYFGPGTRLTVL.

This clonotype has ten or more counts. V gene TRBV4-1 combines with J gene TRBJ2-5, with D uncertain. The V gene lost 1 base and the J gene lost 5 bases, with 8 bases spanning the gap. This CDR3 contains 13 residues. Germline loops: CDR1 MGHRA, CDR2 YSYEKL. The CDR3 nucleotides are TGCGCCAGCAGCCAAGTTCCCCGGGAGACCCAGTACTTC. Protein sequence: CASSQVPRETQYF.

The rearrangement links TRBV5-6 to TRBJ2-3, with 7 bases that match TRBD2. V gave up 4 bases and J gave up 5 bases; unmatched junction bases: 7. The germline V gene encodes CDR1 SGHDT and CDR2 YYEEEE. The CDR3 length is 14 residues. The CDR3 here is CASSPNAGEDTQYF. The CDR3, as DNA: TGTGCCAGCAGCCCCAATGCGGGAGAAGATACGCAGTATTTT.

The CDR3 DNA is TGTGCCTGGAGCCCGACAGGGGGTACAGATACGCAGTATTTT. It specifies CAWSPTGGTDTQYF. The chain combines TRBV30 with TRBJ2-3, with TRBD1 matching over 9 bases. Losses at the gene ends were 3 bases for V and 3 bases for J; bases not matched to a gene: 4. The CDR3 covers 14 residues. In germline, CDR1 is GTSNPN, CDR2 SVGIG (reference sequence).

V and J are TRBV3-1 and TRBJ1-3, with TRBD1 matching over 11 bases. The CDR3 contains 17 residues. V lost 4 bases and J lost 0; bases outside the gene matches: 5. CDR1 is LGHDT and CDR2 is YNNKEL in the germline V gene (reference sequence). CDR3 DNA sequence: TGTGCCAGCAGCCCTGGGACAGGGGGTATCTCTGGAAACACCATATATTTT. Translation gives CASSPGTGGISGNTIYF.

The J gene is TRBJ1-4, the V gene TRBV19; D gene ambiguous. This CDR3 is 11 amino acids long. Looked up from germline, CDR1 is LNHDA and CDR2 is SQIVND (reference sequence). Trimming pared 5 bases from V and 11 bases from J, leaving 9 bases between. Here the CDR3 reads CASSFLDKLFF. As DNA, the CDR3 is TGTGCCAGTAGTTTTCTGGACAAACTGTTTTTT.

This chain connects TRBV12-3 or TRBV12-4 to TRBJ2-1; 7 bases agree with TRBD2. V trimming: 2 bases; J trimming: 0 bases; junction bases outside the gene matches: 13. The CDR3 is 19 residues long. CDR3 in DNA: TGTGCCAGCAGTTTATGGGAGCTAGCGGAACCCCCCTCCTACAATGAGCAGTTCTTC. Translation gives CASSLWELAEPPSYNEQFF.

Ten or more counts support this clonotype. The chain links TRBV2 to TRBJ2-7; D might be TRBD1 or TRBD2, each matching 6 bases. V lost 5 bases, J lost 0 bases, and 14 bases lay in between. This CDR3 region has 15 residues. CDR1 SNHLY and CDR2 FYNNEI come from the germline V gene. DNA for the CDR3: TGTGCCAGCAGTTTGGAGGGGGAAAGCTCCTACGAGCAGTACTTC. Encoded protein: CASSLEGESSYEQYF.

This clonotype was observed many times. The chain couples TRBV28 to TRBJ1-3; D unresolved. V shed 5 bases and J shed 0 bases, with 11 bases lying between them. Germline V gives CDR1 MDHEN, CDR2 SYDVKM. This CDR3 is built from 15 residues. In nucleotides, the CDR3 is TGTGCCAGCAGTCTGACACTGAGCTCTGGAAACACCATATATTTT. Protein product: CASSLTLSSGNTIYF.

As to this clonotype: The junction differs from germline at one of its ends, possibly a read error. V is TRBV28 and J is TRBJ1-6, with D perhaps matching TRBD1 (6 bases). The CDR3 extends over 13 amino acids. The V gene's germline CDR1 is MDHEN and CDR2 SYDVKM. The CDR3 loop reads CASSRGGRAPLHF. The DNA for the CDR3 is TGTGCCAGCAGTCGCGGGGGGCGGGCACCCCTTCACTTT.

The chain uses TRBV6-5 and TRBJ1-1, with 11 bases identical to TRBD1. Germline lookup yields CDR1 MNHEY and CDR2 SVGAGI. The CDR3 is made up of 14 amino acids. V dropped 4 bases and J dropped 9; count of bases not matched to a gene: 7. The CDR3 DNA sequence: TGTGCCAGCAGTTCCGGGACAGGGGGGTCTCAAGCTTTCTTT. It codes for CASSSGTGGSQAFF.

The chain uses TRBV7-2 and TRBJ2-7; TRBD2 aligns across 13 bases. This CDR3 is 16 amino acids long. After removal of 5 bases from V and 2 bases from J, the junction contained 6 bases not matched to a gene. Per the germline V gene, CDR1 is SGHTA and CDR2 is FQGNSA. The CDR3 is CASSPVGTSGTYEQYF. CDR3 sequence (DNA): TGTGCCAGCAGCCCAGTGGGGACTAGCGGGACCTACGAGCAGTACTTC. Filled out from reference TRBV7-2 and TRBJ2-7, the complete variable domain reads GAGVSQSPSNKVTEKGKDVELRCDPISGHTALYWYRQSLGQGLEFLIYFQGNSAPDKSGLPSDRFSAERTGGSVSTLTIQRTQQEDSAVYLCASSPVGTSGTYEQYFGPGTRLTVT.

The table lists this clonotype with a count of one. CDR3 residues: CSARGEATRYRARYEQYF. CDR3 DNA: TGCAGTGCTAGGGGGGAAGCCACTAGGTACAGGGCCCGCTACGAGCAGTACTTC. The chain uses TRBV20-1 and TRBJ2-7; D may be TRBD1 (6 bases). The CDR3 consists of 18 residues. V dropped 3 bases and J dropped 3 bases, with 27 bases sitting between them. CDR1 is DFQATT, CDR2 SNEGSKA, per germline (reference sequence).

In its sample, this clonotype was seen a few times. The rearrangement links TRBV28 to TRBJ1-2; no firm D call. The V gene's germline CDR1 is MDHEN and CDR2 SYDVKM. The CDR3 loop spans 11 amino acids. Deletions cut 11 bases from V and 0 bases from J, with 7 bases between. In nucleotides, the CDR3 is TGTGCCTGCGTTTCTAACTATGGCTACACCTTC. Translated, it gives CACVSNYGYTF.

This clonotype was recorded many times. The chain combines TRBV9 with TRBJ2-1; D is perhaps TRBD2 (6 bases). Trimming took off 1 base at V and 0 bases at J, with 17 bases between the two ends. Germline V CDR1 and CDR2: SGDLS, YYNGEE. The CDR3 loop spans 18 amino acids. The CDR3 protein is CASSVTDYRMVSYNEQFF. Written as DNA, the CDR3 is TGTGCCAGCAGCGTAACGGACTACCGAATGGTCTCCTACAATGAGCAGTTCTTC.

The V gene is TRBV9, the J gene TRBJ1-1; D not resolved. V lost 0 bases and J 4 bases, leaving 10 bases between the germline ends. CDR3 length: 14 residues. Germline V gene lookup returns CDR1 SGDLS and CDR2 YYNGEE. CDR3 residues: CASSVARAGTEAFF. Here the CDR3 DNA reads TGTGCCAGCAGCGTAGCGAGGGCTGGCACTGAAGCTTTCTTT.

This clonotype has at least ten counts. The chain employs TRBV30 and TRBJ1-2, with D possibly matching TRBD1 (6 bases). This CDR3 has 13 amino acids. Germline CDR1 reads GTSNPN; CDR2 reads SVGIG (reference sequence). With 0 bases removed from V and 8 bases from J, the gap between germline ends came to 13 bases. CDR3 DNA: TGTGCCTGGAGTGTACAGGGAATAGCAGGCTACACCTTC. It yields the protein CAWSVQGIAGYTF.

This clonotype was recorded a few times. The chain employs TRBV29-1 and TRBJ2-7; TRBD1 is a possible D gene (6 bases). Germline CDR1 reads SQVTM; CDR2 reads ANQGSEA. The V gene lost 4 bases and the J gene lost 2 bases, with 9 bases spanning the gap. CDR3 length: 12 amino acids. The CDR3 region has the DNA TGCAGCGTTGGCAACAGGGCCTACGAGCAGTACTTC. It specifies CSVGNRAYEQYF.

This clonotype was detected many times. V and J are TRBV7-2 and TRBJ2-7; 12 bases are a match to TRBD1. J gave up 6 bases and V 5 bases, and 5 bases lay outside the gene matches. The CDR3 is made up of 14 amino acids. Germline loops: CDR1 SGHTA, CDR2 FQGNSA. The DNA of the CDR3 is TGTGCCAGCAGCCAAGGGACAGGGGGCGTCGAGCAGTACTTC. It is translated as CASSQGTGGVEQYF.